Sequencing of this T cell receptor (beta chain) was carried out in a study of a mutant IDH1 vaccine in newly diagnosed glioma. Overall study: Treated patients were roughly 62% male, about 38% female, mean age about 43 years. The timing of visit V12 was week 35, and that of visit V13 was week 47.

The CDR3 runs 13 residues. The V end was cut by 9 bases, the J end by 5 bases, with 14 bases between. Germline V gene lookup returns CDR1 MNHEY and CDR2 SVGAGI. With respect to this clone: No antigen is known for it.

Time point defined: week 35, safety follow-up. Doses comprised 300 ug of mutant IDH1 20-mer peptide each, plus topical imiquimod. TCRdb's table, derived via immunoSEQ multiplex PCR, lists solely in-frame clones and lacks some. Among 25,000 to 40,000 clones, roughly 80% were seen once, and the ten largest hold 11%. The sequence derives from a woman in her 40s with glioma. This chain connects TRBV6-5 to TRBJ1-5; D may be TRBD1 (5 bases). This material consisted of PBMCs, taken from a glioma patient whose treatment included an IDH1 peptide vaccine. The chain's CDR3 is CASRQRGDQPQHF. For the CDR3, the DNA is TGTGCCAGTCGACAGCGAGGGGATCAGCCCCAGCATTTT.